This entry is about one TCR beta chain. The primer mix had 60 Vbeta and 13 Jbeta primers. Original data processing: In a later analysis, approximately 80 million unique TCR beta chains included roughly 11 million shared by two or more donors. Only in-frame clones appear in the TCRdb table, and some are missing; sequencing was by immunoSEQ multiplex PCR. V and J calls and clone size come straight from that table; D and trimming were deduced from the DNA. Here the sample spans about 130,000 clones, approximately 81% being singletons. The sample is drawn from a study of cytomegalovirus exposure and HLA in healthy donors. Study as a whole: An analysis done earlier identified more than 90 million unique TCR beta sequences from around 180 million T cells.

V lost 4 bases and J lost 1, with 18 bases in between. This CDR3 spans 17 amino acids. The specimen was PBMCs. The source of this sequence is a male donor in good health and CMV-seronegative. The V and J genes are TRBV5-7 and TRBJ1-5; D is possibly TRBD1 (5 bases). TRBV5-7 is an ORF; its function is uncertain. CDR3 residues: CASSIGPQGLSNQPQHF. The CDR3 nucleotides read TGTGCCAGCAGCATCGGTCCTCAGGGTTTGAGCAATCAGCCCCAGCATTTT.